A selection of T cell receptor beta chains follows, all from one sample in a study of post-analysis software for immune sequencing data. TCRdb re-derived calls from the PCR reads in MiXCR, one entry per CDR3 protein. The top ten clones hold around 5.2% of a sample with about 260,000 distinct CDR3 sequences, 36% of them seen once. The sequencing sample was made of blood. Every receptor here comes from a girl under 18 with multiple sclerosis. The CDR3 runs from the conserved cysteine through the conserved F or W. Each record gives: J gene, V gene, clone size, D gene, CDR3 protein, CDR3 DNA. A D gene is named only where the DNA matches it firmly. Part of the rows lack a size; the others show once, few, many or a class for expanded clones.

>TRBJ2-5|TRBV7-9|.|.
CASSLLARETQYF
TGTGCCAGCAGCTTGTTAGCGCGGGAGACCCAGTACTTC
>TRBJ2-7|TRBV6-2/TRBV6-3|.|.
CTSGDYNEQYF
TGTACCAGCGGCGACTACAATGAGCAGTACTTC
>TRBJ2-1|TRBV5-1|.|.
CASSWTERTYNEQFF
TGCGCCAGCAGCTGGACAGAACGAACATACAATGAGCAGTTCTTC
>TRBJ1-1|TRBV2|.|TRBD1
CASMGQIEAFF
TGTGCCAGCATGGGACAGATTGAAGCTTTCTTT
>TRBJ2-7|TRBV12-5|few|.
CASGWANSPRNEQYF
TGTGCTAGTGGGTGGGCAAATTCGCCGAGGAATGAGCAGTACTTC
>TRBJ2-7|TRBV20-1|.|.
CSAGWGALYEQYF
TGCAGTGCTGGGTGGGGGGCTCTCTACGAGCAGTACTTC
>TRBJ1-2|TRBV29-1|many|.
CSVEVPGHGYTF
TGCAGCGTTGAAGTCCCAGGTCATGGCTACACCTTC
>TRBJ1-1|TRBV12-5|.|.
CASGAVDVNTEAFF
TGTGCTAGTGGAGCCGTTGATGTCAACACTGAAGCTTTCTTT
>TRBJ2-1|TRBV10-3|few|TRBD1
CAISGGQGPGNEQFF
TGTGCCATCAGTGGGGGACAGGGCCCGGGCAATGAGCAGTTCTTC
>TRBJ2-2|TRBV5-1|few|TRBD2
CASSRLAADTGELFF
TGCGCCAGCAGCCGACTAGCGGCAGACACCGGGGAGCTGTTTTTT
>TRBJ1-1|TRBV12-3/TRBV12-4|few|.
CASSGEGNTEAFF
TGTGCCAGCAGCGGGGAAGGAAACACTGAAGCTTTCTTT
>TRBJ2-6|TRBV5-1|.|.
CASSSQTSGANVLTF
TGCGCCAGCAGCTCTCAAACCTCTGGGGCCAACGTCCTGACTTTC
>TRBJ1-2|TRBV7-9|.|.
CASSTSTGMDGYTF
TGTGCCAGCAGCACTTCGACAGGAATGGATGGCTACACCTTC
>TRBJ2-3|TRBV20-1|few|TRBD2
CSASRASGTSTDTQYF
TGCAGTGCCTCCAGGGCTAGCGGGACTAGCACAGATACGCAGTATTTT
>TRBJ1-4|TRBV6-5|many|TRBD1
CASSDPTGNNEKLFF
TGTGCCAGCAGTGACCCGACAGGGAATAATGAAAAACTGTTTTTT
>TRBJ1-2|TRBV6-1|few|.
CASTNPRGGPGSNYGYTF
TGTGCCAGCACTAACCCAAGGGGGGGCCCCGGGTCGAACTATGGCTACACCTTC
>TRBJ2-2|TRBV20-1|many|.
CSARDQGNTGELFF
TGCAGTGCTAGAGATCAGGGTAACACCGGGGAGCTGTTTTTT
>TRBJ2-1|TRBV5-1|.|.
CASSHSGAYNEQFF
TGCGCCAGCAGCCACTCAGGGGCTTACAATGAGCAGTTCTTC
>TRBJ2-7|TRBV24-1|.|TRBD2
CATSERAGGSHEQYF
TGTGCCACCAGTGAACGAGCGGGAGGGTCCCATGAGCAGTACTTC
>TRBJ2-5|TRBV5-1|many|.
CASSLRDQETQYF
TGCGCCAGCAGCTTGCGGGACCAAGAGACCCAGTACTTC
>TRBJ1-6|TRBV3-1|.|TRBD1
CASSRQGSWDSPLHF
TGTGCCAGCAGTCGACAGGGGTCTTGGGATTCACCCCTCCACTTT
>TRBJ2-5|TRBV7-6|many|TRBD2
CASSLEAGTSVEETQYF
TGTGCCAGCAGCTTAGAGGCCGGGACTAGCGTAGAAGAGACCCAGTACTTC
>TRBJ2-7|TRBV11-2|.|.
CASSPLGRQGGYEQYF
TGTGCCAGCAGCCCTTTAGGCAGGCAGGGGGGGTACGAGCAGTACTTC
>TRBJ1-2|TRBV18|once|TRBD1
CASSPVRDRANGYTF
TGTGCCAGCTCACCCGTCCGGGACAGGGCCAATGGCTACACCTTC
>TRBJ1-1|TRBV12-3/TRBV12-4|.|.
CASSFPNREAFF
TGTGCCAGCAGTTTTCCTAACAGGGAAGCTTTCTTT
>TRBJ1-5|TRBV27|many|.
CASSMGGYQPQHF
TGTGCCAGCTCCATGGGGGGGTATCAGCCCCAGCATTTT
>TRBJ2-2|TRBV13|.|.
CASAYWGELFF
TGTGCCAGCGCCTATTGGGGGGAGCTGTTTTTT
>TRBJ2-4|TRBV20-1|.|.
CSVNAKNIQYF
TGCAGTGTAAACGCCAAAAACATTCAGTACTTC
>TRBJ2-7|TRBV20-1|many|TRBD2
CSARDRSGGINEQYF
TGCAGTGCTAGAGATCGGAGCGGGGGTATCAACGAGCAGTACTTC
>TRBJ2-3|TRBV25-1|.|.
CASSDRDMLSTDTQYF
TGTGCCAGCAGTGACCGGGACATGCTGTCCACAGATACGCAGTATTTT
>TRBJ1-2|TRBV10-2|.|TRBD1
CGSAEIGTGNYGYTF
TGCGGCAGCGCCGAAATTGGGACAGGGAACTATGGCTACACCTTC
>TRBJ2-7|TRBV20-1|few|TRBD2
CSARMPGLGPYEQYF
TGCAGTGCAAGAATGCCGGGACTAGGACCCTACGAGCAGTACTTC
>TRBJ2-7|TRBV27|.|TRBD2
CASSHTSGLSNEQYF
TGTGCCAGCAGTCACACTAGCGGGCTCAGCAATGAGCAGTACTTC
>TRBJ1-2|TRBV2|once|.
CASRGNTENYGYTF
TGTGCCAGCAGGGGCAACACCGAAAACTATGGCTACACCTTC
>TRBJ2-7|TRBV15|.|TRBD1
CATSRDRRTGDNYEQYF
TGTGCCACCAGCAGAGATCGACGGACAGGGGATAACTACGAGCAGTACTTC
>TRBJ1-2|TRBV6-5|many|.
CASSYSGAGLYYGYTF
TGTGCCAGCAGTTACTCAGGTGCAGGGCTTTATTATGGCTACACCTTC
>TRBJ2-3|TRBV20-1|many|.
CSARAGWDTQYF
TGCAGTGCTAGGGCGGGGTGGGATACGCAGTATTTT
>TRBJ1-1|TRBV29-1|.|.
CSVRGRANTEAFF
TGCAGCGTGAGGGGCAGGGCGAACACTGAAGCTTTCTTT
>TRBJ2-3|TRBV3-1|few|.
CASSKFNTDTQYF
TGTGCCAGCAGCAAATTTAACACAGATACGCAGTATTTT
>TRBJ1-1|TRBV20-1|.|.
CSARAGGSTEAFF
TGCAGTGCTAGGGCAGGAGGGAGCACTGAAGCTTTCTTT
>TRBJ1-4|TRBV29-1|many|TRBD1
CSVRTGGEKLFF
TGCAGCGTCCGGACAGGGGGTGAAAAACTGTTTTTT
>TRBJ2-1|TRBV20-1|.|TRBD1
CSARRDRDEQFF
TGCAGTGCCAGAAGGGACAGGGATGAGCAGTTCTTC
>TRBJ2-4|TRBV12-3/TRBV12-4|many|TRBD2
CASSLTSGDIQYF
TGTGCCAGCAGCCTGACTAGCGGGGACATTCAGTACTTC
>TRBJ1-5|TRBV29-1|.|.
CSVAQESNQPQHF
TGCAGCGTCGCACAGGAGAGCAATCAGCCCCAGCATTTT
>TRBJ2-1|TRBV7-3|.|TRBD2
CASRWGGSGNEQFF
TGTGCCAGCAGGTGGGGCGGGAGCGGCAATGAGCAGTTCTTC
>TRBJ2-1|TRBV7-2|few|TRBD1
CASSSGQGYEQFF
TGTGCCAGCAGCTCGGGACAGGGCTATGAGCAGTTCTTC
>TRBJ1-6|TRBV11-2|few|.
CASTAHGGSSYNSPLHF
TGTGCCAGCACCGCCCACGGAGGGAGCTCCTATAATTCACCCCTCCACTTT
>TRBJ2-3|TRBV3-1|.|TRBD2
CASSQATSGRTDTQYF
TGTGCCAGCAGCCAGGCGACTAGCGGGAGGACAGATACGCAGTATTTT
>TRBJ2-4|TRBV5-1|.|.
CASAEGGRPSNIQYF
TGCGCCAGCGCCGAGGGCGGGCGCCCTTCTAACATTCAGTACTTC
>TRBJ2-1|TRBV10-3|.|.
CAISEVSGDSYNGQFF
TGTGCCATCAGTGAGGTTTCGGGAGATAGCTACAATGGGCAGTTCTTC
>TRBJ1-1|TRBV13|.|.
CASRRRDLGLNTEAFF
TGTGCCAGCAGGAGGAGGGACCTGGGATTGAACACTGAAGCTTTCTTT
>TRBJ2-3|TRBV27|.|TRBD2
CASSSMAGGPPDTQYF
TGTGCCAGCAGTTCCATGGCGGGAGGGCCTCCAGATACGCAGTATTTT
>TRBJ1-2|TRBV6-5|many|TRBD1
CASSYSTGTEGYTF
TGTGCCAGCAGTTACTCGACTGGGACAGAGGGCTACACCTTC
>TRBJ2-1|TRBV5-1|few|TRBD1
CASSPGQGANVGNEQFF
TGCGCCAGCAGCCCGGGACAGGGGGCGAATGTAGGCAATGAGCAGTTCTTC
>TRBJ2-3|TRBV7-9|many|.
CASSLAAVSTDTQYF
TGTGCCAGCAGCTTAGCGGCGGTTAGCACAGATACGCAGTATTTT
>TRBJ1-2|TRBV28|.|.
CASSFSGDGYTF
TGTGCCAGCAGTTTTTCAGGGGACGGCTACACCTTC
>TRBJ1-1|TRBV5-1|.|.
CASSSRGLLNTEAFF
TGCGCCAGCAGCTCCCGGGGACTCTTGAACACTGAAGCTTTCTTT
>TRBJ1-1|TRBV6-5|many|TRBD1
CASSSGGNTEAFF
TGTGCCAGCAGTTCAGGGGGGAACACTGAAGCTTTCTTT
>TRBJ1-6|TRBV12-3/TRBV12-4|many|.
CASRPGTRYSPLHF
TGTGCCAGCAGGCCCGGGACGCGGTATTCACCCCTCCACTTT
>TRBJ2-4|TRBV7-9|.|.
CASSPSRQSAKNIQYF
TGTGCCAGCAGCCCATCCCGACAGTCAGCCAAAAACATTCAGTACTTC